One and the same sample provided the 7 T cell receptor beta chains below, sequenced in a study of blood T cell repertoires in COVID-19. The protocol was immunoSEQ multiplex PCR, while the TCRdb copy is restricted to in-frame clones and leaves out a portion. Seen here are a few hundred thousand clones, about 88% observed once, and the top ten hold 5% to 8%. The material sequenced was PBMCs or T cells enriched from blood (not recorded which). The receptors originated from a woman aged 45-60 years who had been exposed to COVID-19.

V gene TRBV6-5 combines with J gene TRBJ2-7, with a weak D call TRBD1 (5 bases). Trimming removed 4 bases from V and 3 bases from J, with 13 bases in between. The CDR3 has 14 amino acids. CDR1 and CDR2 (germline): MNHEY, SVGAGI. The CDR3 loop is CASSSTVASYEQYF. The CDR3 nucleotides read TGTGCCAGCAGTTCGACAGTGGCGAGCTACGAGCAGTACTTC.

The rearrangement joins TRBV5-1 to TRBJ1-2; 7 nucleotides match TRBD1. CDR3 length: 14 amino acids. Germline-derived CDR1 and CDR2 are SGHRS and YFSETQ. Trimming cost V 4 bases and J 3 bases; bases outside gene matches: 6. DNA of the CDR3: TGCGCCAGCAGCCAGACAGGGTATGACTATGGCTACACCTTC. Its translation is CASSQTGYDYGYTF.

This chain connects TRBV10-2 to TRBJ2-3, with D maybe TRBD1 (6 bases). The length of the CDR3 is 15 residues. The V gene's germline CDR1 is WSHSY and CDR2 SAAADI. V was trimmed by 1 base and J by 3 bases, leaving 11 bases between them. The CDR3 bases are TGCGCCAGCAGTGAGTTAGCTACAGGGACAGATACGCAGTATTTT. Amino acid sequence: CASSELATGTDTQYF.

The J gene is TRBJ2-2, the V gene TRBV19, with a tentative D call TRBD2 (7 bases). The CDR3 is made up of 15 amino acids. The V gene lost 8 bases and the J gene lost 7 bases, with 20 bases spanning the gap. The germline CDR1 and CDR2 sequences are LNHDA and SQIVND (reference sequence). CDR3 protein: CASHPSWGGLGELFF. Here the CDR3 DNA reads TGTGCCAGTCATCCCTCCTGGGGGGGCCTCGGGGAGCTGTTTTTT.

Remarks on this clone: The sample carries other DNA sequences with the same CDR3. The CDR3 is CASSSQGGAGNTIYF. The DNA of the CDR3 is TGCGCCAGCAGCTCCCAGGGCGGCGCGGGAAACACCATATATTTT. J is TRBJ1-3 and V is TRBV5-1, with a possible D match to TRBD1 (5 bases). Germline CDR1 and CDR2: SGHRS and YFSETQ. The CDR3 consists of 15 residues. The V end lost 3 bases, the J end lost 4 bases, and 14 bases lay between the germline ends.

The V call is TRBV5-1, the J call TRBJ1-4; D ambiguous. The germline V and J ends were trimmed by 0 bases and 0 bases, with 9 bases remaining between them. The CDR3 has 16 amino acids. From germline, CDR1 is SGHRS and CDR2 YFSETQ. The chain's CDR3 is CASSLGGTATNEKLFF. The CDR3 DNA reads TGCGCCAGCAGCTTGGGAGGAACCGCAACTAATGAAAAACTGTTTTTT. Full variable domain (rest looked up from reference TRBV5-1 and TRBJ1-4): KAGVTQTPRYLIKTRGQQVTLSCSPISGHRSVSWYQQTPGQGLQFLFEYFSETQRNKGNFPGRFSGRQFSNSRSEMNVSTLELGDSALYLCASSLGGTATNEKLFFGSGTQLSVL.

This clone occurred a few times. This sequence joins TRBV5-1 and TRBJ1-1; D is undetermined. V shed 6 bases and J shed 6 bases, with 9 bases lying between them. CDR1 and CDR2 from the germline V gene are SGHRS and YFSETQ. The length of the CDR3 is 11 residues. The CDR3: CASKSGAEAFF. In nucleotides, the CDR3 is TGCGCCAGCAAGAGCGGTGCTGAAGCTTTCTTT.